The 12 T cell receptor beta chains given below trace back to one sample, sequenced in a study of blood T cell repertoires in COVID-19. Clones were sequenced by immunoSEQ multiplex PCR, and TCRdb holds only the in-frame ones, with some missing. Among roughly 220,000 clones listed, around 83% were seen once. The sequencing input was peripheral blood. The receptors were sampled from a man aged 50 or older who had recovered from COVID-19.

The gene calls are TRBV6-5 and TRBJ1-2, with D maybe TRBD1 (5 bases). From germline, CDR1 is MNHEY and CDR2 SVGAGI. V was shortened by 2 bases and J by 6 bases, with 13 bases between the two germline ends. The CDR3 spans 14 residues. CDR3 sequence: CASSYAGTGDGYTF. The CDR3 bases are TGTGCCAGCAGTTACGCGGGGACTGGGGATGGCTACACCTTC.

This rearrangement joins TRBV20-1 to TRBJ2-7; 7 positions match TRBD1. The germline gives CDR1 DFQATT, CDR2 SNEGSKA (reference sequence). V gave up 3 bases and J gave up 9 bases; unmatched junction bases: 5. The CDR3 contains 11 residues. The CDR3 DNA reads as TGCAGTGCTAGGGAAGACAGGGCGCAGTACTTC. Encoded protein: CSAREDRAQYF.

This chain's CDR3 is CASSLYQGIAKNIQYF. As DNA, the CDR3 is TGCGCCAGCAGCTTGTACCAGGGTATCGCCAAAAACATTCAGTACTTC. The chain employs TRBV5-1 and TRBJ2-4; tentative D call: TRBD1 (5 bases). V was cut by 1 base and J by 1 base, with 12 bases left in between. Germline CDR1 SGHRS, CDR2 YFSETQ. This CDR3 is 16 amino acids long. The variable domain in full, completed from reference TRBV5-1 and TRBJ2-4, reads KAGVTQTPRYLIKTRGQQVTLSCSPISGHRSVSWYQQTPGQGLQFLFEYFSETQRNKGNFPGRFSGRQFSNSRSEMNVSTLELGDSALYLCASSLYQGIAKNIQYFGAGTRLSVL.

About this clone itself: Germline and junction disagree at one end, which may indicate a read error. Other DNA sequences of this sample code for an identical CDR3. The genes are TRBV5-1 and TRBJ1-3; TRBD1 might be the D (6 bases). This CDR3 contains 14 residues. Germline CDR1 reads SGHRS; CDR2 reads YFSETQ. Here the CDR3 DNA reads TGCGCCAGCAGTTTGGACAGCTCTGGAAACACCATATATTTT. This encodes CASSLDSSGNTIYF.

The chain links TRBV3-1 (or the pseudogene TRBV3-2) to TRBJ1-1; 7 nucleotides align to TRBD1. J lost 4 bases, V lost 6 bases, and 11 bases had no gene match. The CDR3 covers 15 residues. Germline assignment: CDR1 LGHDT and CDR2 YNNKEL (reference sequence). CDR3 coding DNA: TGTGCCAGCAGGGCGACAGGGTTGGGAAGCACTGAAGCTTTCTTT. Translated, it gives CASRATGLGSTEAFF.

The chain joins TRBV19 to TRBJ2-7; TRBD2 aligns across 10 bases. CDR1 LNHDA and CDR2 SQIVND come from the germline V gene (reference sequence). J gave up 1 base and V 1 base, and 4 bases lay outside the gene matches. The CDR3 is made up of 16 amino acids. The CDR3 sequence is CASSIVSSGRSYEQYF. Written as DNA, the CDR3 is TGTGCCAGTAGTATAGTATCTAGCGGGAGATCCTACGAGCAGTACTTC.

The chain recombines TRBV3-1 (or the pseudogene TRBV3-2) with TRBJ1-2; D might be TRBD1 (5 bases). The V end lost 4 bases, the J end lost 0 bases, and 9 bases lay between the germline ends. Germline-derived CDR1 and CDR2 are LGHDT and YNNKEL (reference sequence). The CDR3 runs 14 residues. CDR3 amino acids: CASSPSTANYGYTF. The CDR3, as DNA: TGTGCCAGCAGCCCGTCGACAGCTAACTATGGCTACACCTTC.

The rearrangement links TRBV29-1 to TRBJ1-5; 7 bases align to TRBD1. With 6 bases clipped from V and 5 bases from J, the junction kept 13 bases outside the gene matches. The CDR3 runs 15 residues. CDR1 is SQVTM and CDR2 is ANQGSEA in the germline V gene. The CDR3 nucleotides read TGCAGCGTAACTTCCATGACAGGGAGCGATCAGCCCCAGCATTTT. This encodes CSVTSMTGSDQPQHF. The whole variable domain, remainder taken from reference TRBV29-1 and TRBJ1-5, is SAVISQKPSRDICQRGTSLTIQCQVDSQVTMMFWYRQQPGQSLTLIATANQGSEATYESGFVIDKFPISRPNLTFSTLTVSNMSPEDSSIYLCSVTSMTGSDQPQHFGDGTRLSIL.

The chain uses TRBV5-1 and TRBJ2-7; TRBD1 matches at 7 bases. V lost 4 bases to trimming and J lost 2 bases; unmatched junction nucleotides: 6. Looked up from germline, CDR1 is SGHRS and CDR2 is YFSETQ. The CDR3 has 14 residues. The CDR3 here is CASSSRQGTYEQYF. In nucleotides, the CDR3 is TGCGCCAGCAGCAGTAGACAGGGCACCTACGAGCAGTACTTC. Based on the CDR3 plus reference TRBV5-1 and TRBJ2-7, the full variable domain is KAGVTQTPRYLIKTRGQQVTLSCSPISGHRSVSWYQQTPGQGLQFLFEYFSETQRNKGNFPGRFSGRQFSNSRSEMNVSTLELGDSALYLCASSSRQGTYEQYFGPGTRLTVT.

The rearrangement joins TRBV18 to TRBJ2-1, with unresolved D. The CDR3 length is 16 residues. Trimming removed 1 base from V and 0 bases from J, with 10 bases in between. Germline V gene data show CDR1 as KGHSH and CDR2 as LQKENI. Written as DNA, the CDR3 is TGTGCCAGCTCACCACTCGAATCGGGCTCCTACAATGAGCAGTTCTTC. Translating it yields CASSPLESGSYNEQFF.

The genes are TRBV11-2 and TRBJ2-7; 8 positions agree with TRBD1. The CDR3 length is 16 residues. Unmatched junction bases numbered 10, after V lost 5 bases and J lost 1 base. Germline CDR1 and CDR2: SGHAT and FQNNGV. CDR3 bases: TGTGCCAGCAGCATCTCAGCCGGGACAGGTTCCTACGAGCAGTACTTC. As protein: CASSISAGTGSYEQYF.

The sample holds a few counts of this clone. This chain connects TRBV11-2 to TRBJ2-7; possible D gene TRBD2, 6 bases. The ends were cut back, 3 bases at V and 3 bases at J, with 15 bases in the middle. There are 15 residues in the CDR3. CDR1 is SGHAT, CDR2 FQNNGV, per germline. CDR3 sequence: CASSFSSSGGYEQYF. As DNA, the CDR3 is TGTGCCAGCAGCTTTTCCAGTTCCGGGGGCTACGAGCAGTACTTC.